This T cell receptor (beta chain) was profiled in a study of shared clonotypes between healthy human individuals. Study observations and caveats: Only blood samples were collected, and tissue repertoires likely differ. With a handful of donors compared, about 5.2% of naive CD4 clonotypes were shared.

The CDR3 is made up of 14 amino acids. CDR1 is MNHNS, CDR2 SASEGT, per germline. V dropped 5 bases and J dropped 5; count of bases not matched to a gene: 3. Concerning this clone: Its antigen is not known.

Sequencing used immunoSEQ multiplex PCR; TCRdb keeps in-frame clones, though not all of them. The data show 700,000 or so clones, around 72% seen once. J is TRBJ2-7 and V is TRBV6-1; 13 positions match TRBD2. Sequencing was carried out using memory CD4+ T cells sorted from blood. Subset reported: CD45RA-negative fraction. The receptor was derived from a woman aged 25 to 45 in good health. The CDR3 region is CASSRTSGSHEQYF. CDR3 in DNA: TGTGCCAGCAGTAGGACTAGCGGGAGCCACGAGCAGTACTTC.